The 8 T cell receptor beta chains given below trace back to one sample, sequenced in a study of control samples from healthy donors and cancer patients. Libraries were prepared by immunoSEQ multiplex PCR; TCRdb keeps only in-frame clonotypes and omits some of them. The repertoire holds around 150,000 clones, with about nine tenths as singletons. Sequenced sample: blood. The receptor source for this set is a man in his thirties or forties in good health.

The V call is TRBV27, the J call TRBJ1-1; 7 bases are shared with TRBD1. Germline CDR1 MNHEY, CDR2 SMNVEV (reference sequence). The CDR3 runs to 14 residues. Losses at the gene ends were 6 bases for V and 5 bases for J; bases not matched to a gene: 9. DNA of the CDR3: TGTGCCAGCAGGGGACGACAGGGTTTTACTGAAGCTTTCTTT. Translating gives CASRGRQGFTEAFF.

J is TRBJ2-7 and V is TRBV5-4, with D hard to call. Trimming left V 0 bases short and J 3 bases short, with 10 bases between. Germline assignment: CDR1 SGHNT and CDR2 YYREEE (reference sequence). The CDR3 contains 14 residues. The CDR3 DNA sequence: TGTGCCAGCAGCTTGGCCGGTGCTATCTACGAGCAGTACTTC. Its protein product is CASSLAGAIYEQYF.

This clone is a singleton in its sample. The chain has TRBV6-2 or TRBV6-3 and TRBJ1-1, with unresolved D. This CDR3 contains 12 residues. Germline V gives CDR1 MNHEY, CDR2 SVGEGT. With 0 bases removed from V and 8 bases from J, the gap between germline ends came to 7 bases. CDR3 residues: CASSYSRSEAFF. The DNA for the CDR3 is TGTGCCAGCAGTTACTCGCGGTCAGAAGCTTTCTTT.

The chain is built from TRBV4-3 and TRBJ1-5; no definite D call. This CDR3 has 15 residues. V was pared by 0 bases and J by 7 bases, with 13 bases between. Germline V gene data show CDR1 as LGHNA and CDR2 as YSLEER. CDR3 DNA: TGCGCCAGCAGCCAAGATTGGCAGTATCGGCAGCCCCAGCATTTT. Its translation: CASSQDWQYRQPQHF.

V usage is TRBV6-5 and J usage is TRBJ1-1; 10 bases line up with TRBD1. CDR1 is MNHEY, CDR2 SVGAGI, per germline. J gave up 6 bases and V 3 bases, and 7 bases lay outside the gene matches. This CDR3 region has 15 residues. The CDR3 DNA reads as TGTGCCAGCAGTTATTCTACCGGGACAGGGGCTGAAGCTTTCTTT. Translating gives CASSYSTGTGAEAFF.

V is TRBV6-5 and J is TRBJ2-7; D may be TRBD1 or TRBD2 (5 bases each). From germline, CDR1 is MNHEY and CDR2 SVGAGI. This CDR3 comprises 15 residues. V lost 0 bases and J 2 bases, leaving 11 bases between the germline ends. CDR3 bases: TGTGCCAGCAGTTACTCTGGGGCTAGCCCCTACGAGCAGTACTTC. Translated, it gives CASSYSGASPYEQYF.

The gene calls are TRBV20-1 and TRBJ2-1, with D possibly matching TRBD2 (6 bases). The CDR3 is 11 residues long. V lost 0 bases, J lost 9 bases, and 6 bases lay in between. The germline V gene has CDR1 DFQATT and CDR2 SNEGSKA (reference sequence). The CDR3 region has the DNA TGCAGTGCTAGAGACGGGGGTGAGCAGTTCTTC. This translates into CSARDGGEQFF.

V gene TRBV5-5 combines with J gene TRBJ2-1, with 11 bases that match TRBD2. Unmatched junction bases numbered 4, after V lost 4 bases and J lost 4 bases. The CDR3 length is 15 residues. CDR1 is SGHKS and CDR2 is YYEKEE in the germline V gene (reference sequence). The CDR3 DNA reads TGTGCCAGCAGCCAGACTAGCGGGGCGTACAATGAGCAGTTCTTC. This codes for CASSQTSGAYNEQFF.